Listed below are T cell receptor beta chains from one sample, sequenced in a study of cytotoxic CD8 clonotypes in ibrutinib-treated CLL. The repertoire was sequenced with immunoSEQ multiplex PCR; TCRdb's copy has only in-frame clones and lacks some. The sample lists just over 200,000 clones; 75% to 85% were seen once. The sample here was PBMCs, taken after 12 months of ibrutinib treatment. These receptors all stem from a human donor with chronic lymphocytic leukemia. Each CDR3 is given with its conserved first and last residue. The order of the fields is J gene, V gene, D gene, clone size, CDR3 DNA, CDR3 protein. The D gene is left open where the match is weak. Where a row states a size, it is once, few, many or the class of an expanded clone; other rows omit it.

TRBJ2-7 | TRBV6-1 | TRBD1 | NA | TGTGCCAGCAATCAGAAGGGACAGCCCTACGAGCAGTACTTC | CASNQKGQPYEQYF
TRBJ2-1 | TRBV27 | NA | NA | TGTGCCAGCAGTTTAACCGGGGGCCGATACAATGAGCAGTTCTTC | CASSLTGGRYNEQFF
TRBJ2-7 | TRBV19 | NA | once | TGTGCCAGTAGTATAGGAGGGAGTTTCTACGAGCAGTACTTC | CASSIGGSFYEQYF
TRBJ2-3 | TRBV30 | NA | NA | TGTGCCTGGAGCTCTGGGGGTACCACAGATACGCAGTATTTT | CAWSSGGTTDTQYF
TRBJ2-1 | TRBV4-1 | NA | once | TGCGCCAGCAGCCAAGCCAGAGGCTCCTACAATGAGCAGTTCTTC | CASSQARGSYNEQFF
TRBJ1-2 | TRBV9 | TRBD1 | few | TGTGCCAGCAGCGCTCGACAGGGTATGGCTCGGGGCTACACCTTC | CASSARQGMARGYTF
TRBJ1-5 | TRBV6-1 | NA | few | TGTGCCAGCAGTGAAGAGAGGAAGCCCCAGCATTTT | CASSEERKPQHF
TRBJ2-7 | TRBV27 | NA | NA | TGTGCCAGCAGTTTAACGGGATACGAGCAGTACTTC | CASSLTGYEQYF
TRBJ2-2 | TRBV6-4 | NA | NA | TGTGCCAGCAGTGACGGGGACGCCCAGAACACCGGGGAGCTGTTTTTT | CASSDGDAQNTGELFF
TRBJ1-5 | TRBV7-9 | NA | many | TGTGCCAGCAGCTCAACTTCGGAGCAGGGTCAGCCCCAGCATTTT | CASSSTSEQGQPQHF
TRBJ2-2 | TRBV29-1 | TRBD2 | NA | TGCAGCGCTAGCTCCCTCCGGGAGGGTAACACCGGGGAGCTGTTTTTT | CSASSLREGNTGELFF
TRBJ2-1 | TRBV2 | TRBD2 | NA | TGTGCCAGCAGGGGGACTAGCGGGGCCAATGAGCAGTTCTTC | CASRGTSGANEQFF
TRBJ2-7 | TRBV4-1 | NA | once | TGCGCCAGCAGCCAAGTGACGGACATAACCTACGAGCAGTACTTC | CASSQVTDITYEQYF
TRBJ2-5 | TRBV4-1 | NA | NA | TGCGCCAGCAGCCCCGTGGAGACCTCGTACCAAGAGACCCAGTACTTC | CASSPVETSYQETQYF
TRBJ1-1 | TRBV7-9 | TRBD1 | NA | TGTGCCAGCAGCGCGACAGGGAGGACTGAAGCTTTCTTT | CASSATGRTEAFF
TRBJ2-5 | TRBV18 | NA | NA | TGTGCCAGCTCAGAAGTAGTCTTGGAGACCCAGTACTTC | CASSEVVLETQYF
TRBJ2-3 | TRBV7-6 | NA | NA | TGTGCCAGCAGCTTAGCCGGGGTGACAGATACGCAGTATTTT | CASSLAGVTDTQYF
TRBJ2-7 | TRBV30 | NA | NA | TGTGCCTGGAGTGTGTCGGGGTTCGAGCAGTACTTC | CAWSVSGFEQYF
TRBJ2-5 | TRBV7-2 | NA | once | TGTGCCAGCAGCTTTAAGCCATCCGGACTAAGGATTGATGTGACCCAGTACTTC | CASSFKPSGLRIDVTQYF
TRBJ2-5 | TRBV5-6 | NA | NA | TGTGCCAGCAGCTTAGGGGATAATCACGCGACCCAGTACTTC | CASSLGDNHATQYF
TRBJ2-7 | TRBV10-3 | TRBD1 | few | TGTGCCATCAACCCCGGGACAGATAACTACGAGCAGTACTTC | CAINPGTDNYEQYF
TRBJ2-2 | TRBV5-1 | NA | once | TGCGCCAGCAGCTTAACAGGGATGCGCGGGGAGCTGTTTTTT | CASSLTGMRGELFF
TRBJ2-2 | TRBV10-2 | TRBD2 | many | TGCGCCACCCGACTAGCGGGGGTCCTGAACACCGGGGAGCTGTTTTTT | CATRLAGVLNTGELFF
TRBJ1-1 | TRBV30 | NA | once | TGTGCCTGGAGTGACCCAGGGGCCCAGAACACTGAAGCTTTCTTT | CAWSDPGAQNTEAFF
TRBJ1-1 | TRBV6-6 | TRBD1 | few | TGTGCCAGCAGACCGGGACAGGGGTGGAACACTGAAGCTTTCTTT | CASRPGQGWNTEAFF
TRBJ1-3 | TRBV28 | NA | NA | TGTGCCAGCAGCGACCCTAACGGGGTCTCTGGAAACACCATATATTTT | CASSDPNGVSGNTIYF
TRBJ1-1 | TRBV29-1 | NA | NA | TGCAGCGTTGTAAATTTTTATGGCAGGGAGAACACTGAAGCTTTCTTT | CSVVNFYGRENTEAFF
TRBJ1-1 | TRBV6-1 | NA | few | TGTGCCAGCAGCCTCGGGGCCGACACTGAAGCTTTCTTT | CASSLGADTEAFF
TRBJ2-2 | TRBV19 | TRBD1 | NA | TGTGCCAGTAGTCTGGACAGGGACACCGGGGAGCTGTTTTTT | CASSLDRDTGELFF
TRBJ1-1 | TRBV14 | TRBD1 | NA | TGTGCCAGCAGCCGAACAGGGGGGGCGAACACTGAAGCTTTCTTT | CASSRTGGANTEAFF
TRBJ2-1 | TRBV20-1 | NA | NA | TGCAGTGCGGGGATACAGGGTGAGCAGTTCTTC | CSAGIQGEQFF
TRBJ1-1 | TRBV5-1 | TRBD1 | once | TGCGCCAGCAGCCTGGACAGGAGCGCTGAAGCTTTCTTT | CASSLDRSAEAFF
TRBJ1-2 | TRBV28 | NA | NA | TGTGCCAGCAGTTTTTGGTCTTCAGAGGGCTACACCTTC | CASSFWSSEGYTF
TRBJ2-1 | TRBV20-1 | NA | NA | TGCAGTGTGGGCCGGAGTGAGCAGTTCTTC | CSVGRSEQFF
TRBJ2-5 | TRBV7-9 | TRBD2 | NA | TGTGCCAGCAGCCCCAGTAGCGGGAGGACCGGGGAGACCCAGTACTTC | CASSPSSGRTGETQYF
TRBJ2-1 | TRBV15 | TRBD2 | NA | TGTGCCACCAGCATCCTCCAGGGACTAGAGGACCTCTACAATGAGCAGTTCTTC | CATSILQGLEDLYNEQFF
TRBJ1-2 | TRBV6-1 | TRBD1 | few | TGTGCCAGCCAAGATCAGGGGGCGCGACGAGGCTACACCTTC | CASQDQGARRGYTF